The T cell receptor beta chain under discussion was sequenced for a study of blood T cells in healthy people across ages. A second PCR, run for about 7 to 11 cycles, used a sample-barcoded 5' primer plus a J-beta primer mix. A single record per CDR3 protein comes from TCRdb applying MiXCR to the 5' RACE reads. The repertoire holds roughly 900,000 distinct CDR3 sequences, with roughly 26% as singletons. Germline V gene sequence: CDR1 KGHSH, CDR2 LQKENI. The V end was cut by 3 bases, the J end by 0 bases, with 9 bases between. The CDR3 is 15 residues long. The V and J genes are TRBV18 and TRBJ1-3; D gene unclear. Sequencing used blood. The origin of this receptor is a woman aged 80 or over in good health. DNA of the CDR3: TGTGCCAGCTCACCCATCCAAAGCTCTGGAAACACCATATATTTT. Its protein is CASSPIQSSGNTIYF.